This entry lists 23 T cell receptor beta chains sequenced from one sample in a study of blood T cell repertoires in COVID-19. Libraries were prepared by immunoSEQ multiplex PCR; TCRdb keeps only in-frame clonotypes and omits some of them. The sample includes 110,000 to 150,000 clones, about 85% of them seen just once. The specimen sequenced was peripheral blood. These receptors were taken from a woman in her 70s with COVID-19, enrolled during active disease.

The chain links TRBV6-1 to TRBJ1-1, with 7 nucleotides matching TRBD1. CDR1 and CDR2 from the germline V gene are MNHNS and SASEGT. J gave up 0 bases and V 3 bases, and 4 bases lay outside the gene matches. This CDR3 is built from 15 residues. The CDR3 protein is CASSERTGMNTEAFF. The CDR3 region has the DNA TGTGCCAGCAGTGAGAGGACAGGTATGAACACTGAAGCTTTCTTT.

The rearrangement links TRBV11-1 to TRBJ1-4; D not certain. The CDR3 sequence is 15 residues long. V lost 3 bases and J lost 0, with 8 bases in between. Looked up from germline, CDR1 is SGHAT and CDR2 is FQDESV (reference sequence). This chain's CDR3 is CASSFGGATNEKLFF. In nucleotides, the CDR3 is TGTGCCAGCAGCTTCGGCGGGGCAACTAATGAAAAACTGTTTTTT.

This chain links TRBV7-2 with TRBJ1-2, with 8 bases matching TRBD1. Germline V gene lookup returns CDR1 SGHTA and CDR2 FQGNSA. This CDR3 region has 14 residues. Trimming removed 4 bases from V and 8 bases from J; junction bases left unmatched: 9. The CDR3 is CASSSAQGAIGYTF. CDR3 in DNA: TGTGCCAGCAGCTCCGCCCAGGGGGCGATAGGCTACACCTTC.

This clone was observed a single time. The chain combines TRBV12-3 or TRBV12-4 with TRBJ2-5, with D possibly TRBD2 on 5 matching bases. CDR3 size: 13 residues. V was cut by 6 bases and J by 2 bases, with 10 bases left in between. CDR3 residues: CASSPRVQETQYF. The CDR3, as DNA: TGTGCCAGCAGCCCGAGGGTACAAGAGACCCAGTACTTC.

The gene calls are TRBV7-2 and TRBJ1-2; D call uncertain. In germline, CDR1 is SGHTA, CDR2 FQGNSA. This CDR3 comprises 14 residues. V gave up 1 base and J gave up 8 bases, with 14 bases separating them. For the CDR3, the DNA is TGTGCCAGCAGCTTAGATTCGGGAGAGAGAGGCTACACCTTC. Protein product: CASSLDSGERGYTF.

The chain carries TRBV5-4 and TRBJ1-1, with 9 bases that match TRBD1. Germline values: CDR1 SGHNT, CDR2 YYREEE (reference sequence). Losses at the gene ends were 3 bases for V and 1 base for J; bases not matched to a gene: 4. The CDR3 is 15 amino acids. CDR3 in DNA: TGTGCCAGCAGCTCCGGGACAGGGAGGAACACTGAAGCTTTCTTT. It is translated as CASSSGTGRNTEAFF. The full variable domain, with the rest looked up from reference TRBV5-4 and TRBJ1-1, is ETGVTQSPTHLIKTRGQQVTLRCSSQSGHNTVSWYQQALGQGPQFIFQYYREEENGRGNFPPRFSGLQFPNYSSELNVNALELDDSALYLCASSSGTGRNTEAFFGQGTRLTVV.

This sequence joins TRBV4-3 and TRBJ1-1; tentatively, D is TRBD1 (6 bases). CDR1 is LGHNA, CDR2 YSLEER, per germline. The CDR3 runs to 15 residues. The germline V and J ends were trimmed by 1 base and 4 bases, with 13 bases remaining between them. CDR3 in amino acids: CASSQGAGAFTEAFF. The CDR3 region has the DNA TGCGCCAGCAGCCAAGGGGCAGGGGCTTTCACTGAAGCTTTCTTT.

The chain employs TRBV28 and TRBJ1-4; D gene uncertain. The germline V gene encodes CDR1 MDHEN and CDR2 SYDVKM. Trimming removed 5 bases at V and 8 bases at J, with 15 bases between. The CDR3 covers 14 residues. The CDR3 nucleotides are TGTGCCAGCAGTGTGACCCCCTGGCGGGAAAAACTGTTTTTT. Its translation is CASSVTPWREKLFF.

The chain is built from TRBV5-4 and TRBJ1-3, with 7 bases matching TRBD1. The CDR3 consists of 17 residues. Losses at the gene ends were 4 bases for V and 0 bases for J; bases not matched to a gene: 10. The germline CDR1 and CDR2 sequences are SGHNT and YYREEE (reference sequence). CDR3 amino acids: CASSRGQRASSGNTIYF. The CDR3 nucleotides read TGTGCCAGCAGCCGGGGACAGAGAGCTTCCTCTGGAAACACCATATATTTT. Full variable domain (remainder filled in from reference TRBV5-4 and TRBJ1-3): ETGVTQSPTHLIKTRGQQVTLRCSSQSGHNTVSWYQQALGQGPQFIFQYYREEENGRGNFPPRFSGLQFPNYSSELNVNALELDDSALYLCASSRGQRASSGNTIYFGEGSWLTVV.

The chain combines TRBV6-1 with TRBJ1-2; TRBD1 aligns across 10 bases. Germline trimming cut 2 bases from V and 5 bases from J; bases unmatched to any gene: 5. Germline CDR1 MNHNS, CDR2 SASEGT. The CDR3 is 15 amino acids. The CDR3 DNA is TGTGCCAGCAGTGAAATCAGGACAGGGGGATATGGCTACACCTTC. Its protein product is CASSEIRTGGYGYTF.

This chain connects TRBV5-1 to TRBJ1-4, with D perhaps matching TRBD1 (5 bases). CDR3 length: 15 residues. The V gene's germline CDR1 is SGHRS and CDR2 YFSETQ. Trimming shortened V by 4 bases and J by 4 bases, and 14 bases separated the two germline ends. The CDR3 nucleotides are TGCGCCAGCAGCGTGGGACGGGGAAATAATGAAAAACTGTTTTTT. This encodes CASSVGRGNNEKLFF. Complete variable domain (other parts from reference TRBV5-1 and TRBJ1-4): KAGVTQTPRYLIKTRGQQVTLSCSPISGHRSVSWYQQTPGQGLQFLFEYFSETQRNKGNFPGRFSGRQFSNSRSEMNVSTLELGDSALYLCASSVGRGNNEKLFFGSGTQLSVL.

This clone was observed a single time. The chain recombines TRBV12-3 or TRBV12-4 with TRBJ1-1; no definite D call. This CDR3 region has 12 residues. With 3 bases removed from V and 10 bases from J, the gap between germline ends came to 12 bases. CDR3 DNA: TGTGCCAGCAGTTTCAAGTCGAGCGGAGCTTTCTTT. Amino acids: CASSFKSSGAFF.

The chain joins TRBV4-2 to TRBJ1-2, with no clear D. Germline-derived CDR1 and CDR2 are LGHNA and YNFKEQ. This CDR3 contains 15 residues. V was shortened by 0 bases and J by 4 bases, with 12 bases between the two germline ends. The CDR3 loop is CASSQEGQAAYGYTF. CDR3 in DNA: TGTGCCAGCAGCCAAGAGGGCCAGGCCGCCTATGGCTACACCTTC.

V and J are TRBV30 and TRBJ2-2, with 7 bases that match TRBD2. Germline-derived CDR1 and CDR2 are GTSNPN and SVGIG (reference sequence). The CDR3 is made up of 16 amino acids. V lost 2 bases and J lost 0; bases outside the gene matches: 6. The CDR3 protein is CAWSFGGNANTGELFF. CDR3 DNA: TGTGCCTGGAGTTTCGGGGGGAATGCGAACACCGGGGAGCTGTTTTTT.

V usage is TRBV19 and J usage is TRBJ2-7, with 8 bases matching TRBD1. The CDR3 consists of 14 residues. Germline-derived CDR1 and CDR2 are LNHDA and SQIVND (reference sequence). J gave up 0 bases and V 7 bases, and 5 bases lay outside the gene matches. CDR3: CASNPGGSSYEQYF. DNA for the CDR3: TGTGCCAGTAATCCAGGGGGCTCCTCCTACGAGCAGTACTTC.

The J gene is TRBJ2-7, the V gene TRBV19; D not resolved. The CDR3 covers 13 residues. CDR1 and CDR2 from the germline V gene are LNHDA and SQIVND (reference sequence). Deletions cut 1 base from V and 0 bases from J, with 4 bases between. In nucleotides, the CDR3 is TGTGCCAGTAGTATAGGGGCCTCCTACGAGCAGTACTTC. It translates to CASSIGASYEQYF. Looking up the rest from reference TRBV19 and TRBJ2-7 gives the full variable domain: DGGITQSPKYLFRKEGQNVTLSCEQNLNHDAMYWYRQDPGQGLRLIYYSQIVNDFQKGDIAEGYSVSREKKESFPLTVTSAQKNPTAFYLCASSIGASYEQYFGPGTRLTVT.

V is TRBV19 and J is TRBJ1-2, with 8 bases fitting TRBD1. The V and J ends lost 9 bases and 1 base, in that order; junction bases with no gene match: 16. Germline V gene sequence: CDR1 LNHDA, CDR2 SQIVND (reference sequence). The CDR3 is 17 residues long. CDR3 bases: TGTGCCAGCCAGGGGCCCGTCAGGGGGCTTTATAACTATGGCTACACCTTC. Protein sequence: CASQGPVRGLYNYGYTF.

The genes are TRBV5-1 and TRBJ2-2; 8 positions agree with TRBD1. The ends lost 6 bases at V and 4 bases at J; junction bases unmatched: 11. This CDR3 has 16 amino acids. CDR1 is SGHRS, CDR2 YFSETQ, per germline. The CDR3 loop reads CASNTPEQGVTGELFF. For the CDR3, the DNA is TGCGCCAGCAACACCCCGGAACAGGGGGTCACCGGGGAGCTGTTTTTT.

This clone has only one observation. The gene calls are TRBV3-1 (or the pseudogene TRBV3-2) and TRBJ1-2; 11 bases match TRBD1. Germline V lookup: CDR1 LGHDT, CDR2 YNNKEL (reference sequence). With V trimmed by 5 bases and J by 8 bases, 7 bases remained unmatched. The CDR3 is 14 amino acids. The CDR3 region has the DNA TGTGCCAGCAGCGCGTGGGACAGGGGGTACGGCTACACCTTC. It is translated as CASSAWDRGYGYTF.

The sample holds one count of this clone. V and J are TRBV27 and TRBJ2-1; tentative D call: TRBD2 (5 bases). Per germline, CDR1 MNHEY and CDR2 SMNVEV (reference sequence). V shed 5 bases and J shed 4 bases, with 12 bases lying between them. The CDR3 sequence is 14 residues long. The CDR3: CASSPGLGYNEQFF. CDR3 nucleotide sequence: TGTGCCAGCAGTCCCGGACTGGGGTACAATGAGCAGTTCTTC.

The chain links TRBV5-1 to TRBJ1-6, with 9 positions matching TRBD1. With 4 bases clipped from V and 7 bases from J, the junction kept 6 bases outside the gene matches. CDR1 and CDR2 (germline): SGHRS, YFSETQ. The CDR3 is 15 residues long. This CDR3 is CASSPGTGRNSPLHF. CDR3 nucleotide sequence: TGCGCCAGCAGCCCGGGGACAGGGAGGAATTCACCCCTCCACTTT.

The V and J genes are TRBV4-1 and TRBJ1-2; D perhaps matches TRBD1 (5 bases). Trimming took off 1 base at V and 7 bases at J, with 10 bases between the two ends. CDR3 size: 13 residues. Germline CDR1 is MGHRA and CDR2 is YSYEKL. The CDR3 nucleotides read TGCGCCAGCAGCCAAGGCGGGGACTTTGGCTACACCTTC. It specifies CASSQGGDFGYTF.

This sequence joins TRBV7-8 and TRBJ1-3, with D tentatively TRBD1 (6 bases). Trimming pared 1 base from V and 0 bases from J, leaving 16 bases between. This CDR3 comprises 18 residues. CDR1 and CDR2 from the germline V gene are SGHVS and FQNEAQ. CDR3 nucleotide sequence: TGTGCCAGCAGCTTAGACAGGGTCATGCGCCACTCTGGAAACACCATATATTTT. It encodes CASSLDRVMRHSGNTIYF.